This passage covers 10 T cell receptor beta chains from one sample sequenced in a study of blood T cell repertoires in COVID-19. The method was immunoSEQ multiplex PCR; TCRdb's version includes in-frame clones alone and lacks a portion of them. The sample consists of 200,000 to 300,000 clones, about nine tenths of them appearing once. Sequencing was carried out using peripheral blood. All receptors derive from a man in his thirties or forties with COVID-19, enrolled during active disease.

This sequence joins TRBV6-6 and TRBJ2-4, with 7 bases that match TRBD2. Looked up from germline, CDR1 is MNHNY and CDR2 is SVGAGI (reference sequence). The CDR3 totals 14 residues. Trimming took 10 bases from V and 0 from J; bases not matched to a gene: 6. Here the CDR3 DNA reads TGTGCCACCTACCGCGGGGGAGCCAAAAACATTCAGTACTTC. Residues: CATYRGGAKNIQYF.

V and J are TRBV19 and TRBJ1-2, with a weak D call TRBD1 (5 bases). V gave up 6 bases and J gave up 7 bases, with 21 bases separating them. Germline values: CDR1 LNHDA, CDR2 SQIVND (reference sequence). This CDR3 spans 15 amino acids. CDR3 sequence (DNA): TGTGCCAGTAGCGACCGCGGAGACCCGGGGGGTGGCTACACCTTC. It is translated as CASSDRGDPGGGYTF.

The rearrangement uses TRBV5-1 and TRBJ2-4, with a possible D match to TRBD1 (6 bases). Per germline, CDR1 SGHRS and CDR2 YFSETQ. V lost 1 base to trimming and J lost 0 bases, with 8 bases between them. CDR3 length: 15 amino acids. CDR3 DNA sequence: TGCGCCAGCAGCTTGACAGGGCCAGCCAAAAACATTCAGTACTTC. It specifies CASSLTGPAKNIQYF.

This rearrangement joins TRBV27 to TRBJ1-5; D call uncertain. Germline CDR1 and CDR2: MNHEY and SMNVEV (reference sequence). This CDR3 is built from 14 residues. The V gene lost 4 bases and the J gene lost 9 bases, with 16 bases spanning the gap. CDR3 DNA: TGTGCCAGCAGTTCCGGGTTCTTGCAAGGGCCCCAGCATTTT. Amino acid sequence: CASSSGFLQGPQHF.

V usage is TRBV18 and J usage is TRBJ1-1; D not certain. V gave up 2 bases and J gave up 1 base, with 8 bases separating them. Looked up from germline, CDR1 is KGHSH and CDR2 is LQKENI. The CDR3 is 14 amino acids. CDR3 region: CASSPGGRNTEAFF. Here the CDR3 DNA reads TGTGCCAGCTCACCAGGAGGAAGGAACACTGAAGCTTTCTTT.

The CDR3 region is CASSIRPVGNYGYTF. Here the CDR3 DNA reads TGTGCCAGTAGTATTCGGCCGGTCGGGAACTATGGCTACACCTTC. V usage is TRBV19 and J usage is TRBJ1-2; D remains ambiguous. Germline CDR1 reads LNHDA; CDR2 reads SQIVND (reference sequence). Between the trimmed V and J ends, which lost 3 bases and 2 bases, there was a span of 13 bases. CDR3 length equals 15 residues.

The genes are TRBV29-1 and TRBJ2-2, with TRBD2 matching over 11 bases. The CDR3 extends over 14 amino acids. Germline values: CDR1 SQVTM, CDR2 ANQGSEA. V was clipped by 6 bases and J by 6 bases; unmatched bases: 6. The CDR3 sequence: CSVRLAGKAGELFF. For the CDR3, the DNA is TGCAGCGTCCGACTAGCGGGGAAGGCCGGGGAGCTGTTTTTT.

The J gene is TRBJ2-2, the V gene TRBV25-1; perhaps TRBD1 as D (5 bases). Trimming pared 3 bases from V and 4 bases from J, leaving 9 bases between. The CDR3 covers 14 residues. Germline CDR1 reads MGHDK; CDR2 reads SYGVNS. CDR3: CASSDRQLTGELFF. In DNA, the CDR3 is TGTGCCAGCAGTGACCGACAGCTCACCGGGGAGCTGTTTTTT.

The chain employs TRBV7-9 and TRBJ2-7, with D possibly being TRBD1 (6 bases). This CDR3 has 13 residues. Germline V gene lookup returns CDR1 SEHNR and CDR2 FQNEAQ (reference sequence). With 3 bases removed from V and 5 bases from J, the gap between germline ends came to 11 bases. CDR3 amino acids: CASSFRGRDEQYF. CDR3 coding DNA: TGTGCCAGCAGCTTCAGGGGTAGAGACGAGCAGTACTTC. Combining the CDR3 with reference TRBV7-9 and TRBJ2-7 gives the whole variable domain DTGVSQNPRHKITKRGQNVTFRCDPISEHNRLYWYRQTLGQGPEFLTYFQNEAQLEKSRLLSDRFSAERPKGSFSTLEIQRTEQGDSAMYLCASSFRGRDEQYFGPGTRLTVT.

The CDR3 DNA reads TGTGCCAGCAGCCAAGTGAAAAGCCACTATGGCTACACCTTC. Protein product: CASSQVKSHYGYTF. The chain couples TRBV14 to TRBJ1-2; D is unresolved. The V gene's germline CDR1 is SGHDN and CDR2 FVKESK. Trimming stripped 1 base from V and 3 bases from J, with 9 bases between. This CDR3 comprises 14 residues. The whole variable domain, remainder taken from reference TRBV14 and TRBJ1-2, is EAGVTQFPSHSVIEKGQTVTLRCDPISGHDNLYWYRRVMGKEIKFLLHFVKESKQDESGMPNNRFLAERTGGTYSTLKVQPAELEDSGVYFCASSQVKSHYGYTFGSGTRLTVV.